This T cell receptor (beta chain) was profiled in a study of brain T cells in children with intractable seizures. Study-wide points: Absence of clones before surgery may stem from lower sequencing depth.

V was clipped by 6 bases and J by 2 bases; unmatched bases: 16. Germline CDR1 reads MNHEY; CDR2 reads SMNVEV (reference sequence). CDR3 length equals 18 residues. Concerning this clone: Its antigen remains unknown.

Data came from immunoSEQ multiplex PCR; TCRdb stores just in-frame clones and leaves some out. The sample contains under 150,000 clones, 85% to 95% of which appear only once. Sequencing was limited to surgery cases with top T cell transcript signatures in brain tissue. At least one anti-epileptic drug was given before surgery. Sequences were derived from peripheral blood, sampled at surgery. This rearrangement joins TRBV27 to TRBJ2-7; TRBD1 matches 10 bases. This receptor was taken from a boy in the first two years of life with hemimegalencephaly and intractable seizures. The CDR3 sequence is CASSSLRDRGFGPYEQYF. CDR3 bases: TGTGCCAGCAGCTCCCTCAGGGACAGGGGTTTCGGCCCCTACGAGCAGTACTTC.